This is a list of T cell receptor beta chains from one sample in a study of blood T cells in healthy people across ages. TCRdb re-analysed the 5' RACE reads in MiXCR, keeping a single row per CDR3 protein. The data contain 700,000 to 900,000 distinct CDR3 sequences, 40% to 65% of them singletons. Input material: blood. These receptors all stem from an elderly man in good health. CDR3s include the opening cysteine and the closing phenylalanine or tryptophan. The D gene is left open where the match is weak. Size tells how often a clone was seen (once, few, many) or the class of an expanded clone, and some rows leave it out.

d_gene: TRBD2; v_gene: TRBV5-1; abundance: NA; j_gene: TRBJ2-7; CDR3nt: TGCGCCAGCAGCTTCACATCGGGGACTAGCGGGGTCGAGCAGTACTTC; CDR3aa: CASSFTSGTSGVEQYF
d_gene: NA; v_gene: TRBV20-1; abundance: few; j_gene: TRBJ2-3; CDR3nt: TGCAGTGCCGAATCAAGAGCGGTTAGCACAGATACGCAGTATTTT; CDR3aa: CSAESRAVSTDTQYF
d_gene: TRBD1; v_gene: TRBV9; abundance: few; j_gene: TRBJ2-7; CDR3nt: TGTGCCAGCAGCCCTCACGACAGGGGAGTCTTCTACGAGCAGTACTTC; CDR3aa: CASSPHDRGVFYEQYF
d_gene: NA; v_gene: TRBV21-1; abundance: few; j_gene: TRBJ2-5; CDR3nt: TGTGCCAGCACCGACAGGGGGATGGAGACCCAGTACTTC; CDR3aa: CASTDRGMETQYF
d_gene: TRBD1; v_gene: TRBV13; abundance: many; j_gene: TRBJ1-5; CDR3nt: TGTGCCAGCAGCTTAGGCCGAATCGACAGGGTCAATCAGCCCCAGCATTTT; CDR3aa: CASSLGRIDRVNQPQHF
d_gene: TRBD1; v_gene: TRBV3-1; abundance: NA; j_gene: TRBJ1-1; CDR3nt: TGTGCCAGCAGCTTGGGACAGTGGAACACTGAAGCTTTCTTT; CDR3aa: CASSLGQWNTEAFF
d_gene: TRBD2; v_gene: TRBV6-5; abundance: NA; j_gene: TRBJ2-7; CDR3nt: TGTGCCAGCAGTAGACTAGCGCTAAGCTCCTACGAGCAGTACTTC; CDR3aa: CASSRLALSSYEQYF
d_gene: TRBD2; v_gene: TRBV3-1; abundance: NA; j_gene: TRBJ2-5; CDR3nt: TGTGCCAGCAGCCAAGCGGCGTCTAGCGGGAGAGGAGAGACCCAGTACTTC; CDR3aa: CASSQAASSGRGETQYF
d_gene: NA; v_gene: TRBV12-5; abundance: NA; j_gene: TRBJ2-3; CDR3nt: TGTGCTAGTGGTGTTAGTGGTGGGGCGACACGCGCGTATTTT; CDR3aa: CASGVSGGATRAYF
d_gene: NA; v_gene: TRBV7-2; abundance: NA; j_gene: TRBJ2-1; CDR3nt: TGTGCCAGCAGCCCCCACGGGCCCGTCTACAATGAACAGTTCTTC; CDR3aa: CASSPHGPVYNEQFF
d_gene: TRBD2; v_gene: TRBV4-1; abundance: few; j_gene: TRBJ2-3; CDR3nt: TGCGCCAGCAGCCAGTTAGCGGGATATGTCAGATACGCGTATTTT; CDR3aa: CASSQLAGYVRYAYF
d_gene: TRBD1; v_gene: TRBV2; abundance: NA; j_gene: TRBJ2-7; CDR3nt: TGTGCCAGCAGGACGACAGGGGGCCACGAGCAGTACTTC; CDR3aa: CASRTTGGHEQYF
d_gene: TRBD1; v_gene: TRBV6-5; abundance: NA; j_gene: TRBJ2-7; CDR3nt: TGTGCCAGCAGTTCAACAGGGGGCAACTACGAGCAGTACTTC; CDR3aa: CASSSTGGNYEQYF
d_gene: NA; v_gene: TRBV28; abundance: NA; j_gene: TRBJ1-3; CDR3nt: TGTGCCAGCAGGGGCCCGCGGGACAACTCTGGAAACACCATATATTTT; CDR3aa: CASRGPRDNSGNTIYF
d_gene: NA; v_gene: TRBV4-1; abundance: NA; j_gene: TRBJ2-1; CDR3nt: TGCGCCAGCAGCCCCTTGGTGGGGGAGCAGTTCTTC; CDR3aa: CASSPLVGEQFF
d_gene: NA; v_gene: TRBV7-3; abundance: NA; j_gene: TRBJ2-3; CDR3nt: TGTGCCAGCAGCTCACCCGGCCTAGGAGGGGGCACAGATACGCAGTATTTT; CDR3aa: CASSSPGLGGGTDTQYF
d_gene: TRBD2; v_gene: TRBV2; abundance: NA; j_gene: TRBJ2-1; CDR3nt: TGTGCCAGCAGTGAGGGACTAGCGTCCTACGATGAGCAGTTCTTC; CDR3aa: CASSEGLASYDEQFF
d_gene: NA; v_gene: TRBV2; abundance: few; j_gene: TRBJ2-3; CDR3nt: TGTGCCAGCAGCGACCTAGGGGATACGCAGTATTTT; CDR3aa: CASSDLGDTQYF
d_gene: NA; v_gene: TRBV9; abundance: NA; j_gene: TRBJ2-6; CDR3nt: TGTGCCAGCAGCGTAGAGGTTGGGGCCAACGTCCTGACTTTC; CDR3aa: CASSVEVGANVLTF
d_gene: TRBD2; v_gene: TRBV27; abundance: NA; j_gene: TRBJ2-1; CDR3nt: TGTGCCAGCAGCCCACTAGCGGGAGGGAACAATGAGCAGTTCTTC; CDR3aa: CASSPLAGGNNEQFF
d_gene: NA; v_gene: TRBV20-1; abundance: NA; j_gene: TRBJ1-2; CDR3nt: TGCAGTGCTAGAGGAGACTATCCTGGCTACACCTTC; CDR3aa: CSARGDYPGYTF
d_gene: TRBD1; v_gene: TRBV18; abundance: NA; j_gene: TRBJ2-7; CDR3nt: TGTGCCGGGACAGGGGGCTCTTACGAGCAGTACTTC; CDR3aa: CAGTGGSYEQYF
d_gene: TRBD1; v_gene: TRBV5-1; abundance: NA; j_gene: TRBJ1-2; CDR3nt: TGCGCCAGCAGCTCCCCAAGGGACAGGGGCTCGAACTATGGCTACACCTTC; CDR3aa: CASSSPRDRGSNYGYTF
d_gene: NA; v_gene: TRBV2; abundance: NA; j_gene: TRBJ1-1; CDR3nt: TGTGCCAGCAGTGACCTTAGGGTTGGCACTGAAGCTTTCTTT; CDR3aa: CASSDLRVGTEAFF
d_gene: TRBD2; v_gene: TRBV5-5; abundance: NA; j_gene: TRBJ2-1; CDR3nt: TGTGCCAGCAGCCGGAGCGGGGCCTCCTACAATGAGCAGTTCTTC; CDR3aa: CASSRSGASYNEQFF
d_gene: NA; v_gene: TRBV5-1; abundance: NA; j_gene: TRBJ2-2; CDR3nt: TGCGCCAGCAACCAAGCTTTGGGAGACGCCGGGGAGCTGTTTTTT; CDR3aa: CASNQALGDAGELFF
d_gene: TRBD1; v_gene: TRBV4-1; abundance: NA; j_gene: TRBJ2-5; CDR3nt: TGCGCCAGCAGCCAAGGACCGGCAGGGGGTTACCAAGAGACCCAGTACTTC; CDR3aa: CASSQGPAGGYQETQYF
d_gene: NA; v_gene: TRBV6-1; abundance: NA; j_gene: TRBJ1-5; CDR3nt: TGTGCCAGCGGCAGGGTCCTCACCGGCAATCAGCCCCAGCATTTT; CDR3aa: CASGRVLTGNQPQHF
d_gene: TRBD2; v_gene: TRBV28; abundance: NA; j_gene: TRBJ2-3; CDR3nt: TGTGCCAGCAGTTTGGTGGCTAGCGGGTACACAGATACGCAGTATTTT; CDR3aa: CASSLVASGYTDTQYF
d_gene: TRBD2; v_gene: TRBV6-6; abundance: NA; j_gene: TRBJ2-7; CDR3nt: TGTGCCAGCAGTTACTCGGCTAGCGGGGGCTTCTACAATGAGCAGTACTTC; CDR3aa: CASSYSASGGFYNEQYF
d_gene: TRBD1; v_gene: TRBV15; abundance: once; j_gene: TRBJ1-4; CDR3nt: TGTGCCACCAGCAGAGATCCAAACAGGGGCCCAACTAATGAAAAACTGTTTTTT; CDR3aa: CATSRDPNRGPTNEKLFF
d_gene: TRBD1; v_gene: TRBV5-4; abundance: once; j_gene: TRBJ1-1; CDR3nt: TGTGCCAGCAGCTCATCCGGGACAGGGAAAACTGAAGCTTTCTTT; CDR3aa: CASSSSGTGKTEAFF
d_gene: NA; v_gene: TRBV6-2/TRBV6-3; abundance: NA; j_gene: TRBJ1-4; CDR3nt: TGTGCCAGCAGGGGACGGAATAATGAAAAACTGTTTTTT; CDR3aa: CASRGRNNEKLFF
d_gene: NA; v_gene: TRBV5-1; abundance: NA; j_gene: TRBJ2-3; CDR3nt: TGCGCCAGCAGCCTGACATGCACAGCCCCAGATACGCAGTATTTT; CDR3aa: CASSLTCTAPDTQYF
d_gene: TRBD1; v_gene: TRBV5-1; abundance: NA; j_gene: TRBJ2-7; CDR3nt: TGCGCCAGCAGCCCCGGACAGGTTCACCACGAGCAGTACTTC; CDR3aa: CASSPGQVHHEQYF
d_gene: NA; v_gene: TRBV7-9; abundance: NA; j_gene: TRBJ2-2; CDR3nt: TGTGCCAGCAGCGGAGGGGAGGCGAACACCGGGGAGCTGTTTTTT; CDR3aa: CASSGGEANTGELFF
d_gene: NA; v_gene: TRBV20-1; abundance: NA; j_gene: TRBJ1-2; CDR3nt: TGCAGTGCTAGGGCGTGGTCGGATGGCTACACCTTC; CDR3aa: CSARAWSDGYTF
d_gene: NA; v_gene: TRBV2; abundance: NA; j_gene: TRBJ1-1; CDR3nt: TGTGCCAGCAGTGGCAGGGAGGCTTTCTTT; CDR3aa: CASSGREAFF
d_gene: TRBD1; v_gene: TRBV5-1; abundance: once; j_gene: TRBJ1-5; CDR3nt: TGCGCCAGCAGCTTGGCCCCAAGGACAGGCCCCGTCTCCAATCAGCCCCAGCATTTT; CDR3aa: CASSLAPRTGPVSNQPQHF
d_gene: TRBD1; v_gene: TRBV6-1; abundance: NA; j_gene: TRBJ2-5; CDR3nt: TGTGCCAGCAGTAAAAACCCGACAGGGGGCAGAGGAGAGACCCAGTACTTC; CDR3aa: CASSKNPTGGRGETQYF
d_gene: NA; v_gene: TRBV10-3; abundance: NA; j_gene: TRBJ2-1; CDR3nt: TGTGCCATCAGCCCAGGGACAGAGCAGTTCTTC; CDR3aa: CAISPGTEQFF
d_gene: NA; v_gene: TRBV20-1; abundance: few; j_gene: TRBJ2-1; CDR3nt: TGCAGTGCTAGAGATAGGGGGACAAGCGATGAGCAGTTCTTC; CDR3aa: CSARDRGTSDEQFF
d_gene: TRBD2; v_gene: TRBV27; abundance: many; j_gene: TRBJ2-7; CDR3nt: TGTGCCAGCAGTCACGGACAAGCGGGGATACGCGAGCAGTACTTC; CDR3aa: CASSHGQAGIREQYF
d_gene: NA; v_gene: TRBV28; abundance: once; j_gene: TRBJ2-1; CDR3nt: TGTGCCAGCAGCCCCTGGGGCCTAGCCCCGGAACCTGAGCAGTTCTTC; CDR3aa: CASSPWGLAPEPEQFF
d_gene: NA; v_gene: TRBV20-1; abundance: NA; j_gene: TRBJ2-7; CDR3nt: TGCAGTGTAGCTATTGACTACGAGCAGTACTTC; CDR3aa: CSVAIDYEQYF
d_gene: NA; v_gene: TRBV7-2; abundance: NA; j_gene: TRBJ2-5; CDR3nt: TGTGCCAGCAGCACCTTTTTCGGGGAGACCCAGTACTTC; CDR3aa: CASSTFFGETQYF
d_gene: TRBD2; v_gene: TRBV20-1; abundance: few; j_gene: TRBJ2-1; CDR3nt: TGCAGTGCTAGGGGGATCCGACTAGCGGGAGGGGACGCCTACAATGAGCAGTTCTTC; CDR3aa: CSARGIRLAGGDAYNEQFF
d_gene: TRBD1; v_gene: TRBV30; abundance: NA; j_gene: TRBJ2-5; CDR3nt: TGTGCCTGGAGAGCCCGGGACAGGGGGCTCCAAGAGACCCAGTACTTC; CDR3aa: CAWRARDRGLQETQYF